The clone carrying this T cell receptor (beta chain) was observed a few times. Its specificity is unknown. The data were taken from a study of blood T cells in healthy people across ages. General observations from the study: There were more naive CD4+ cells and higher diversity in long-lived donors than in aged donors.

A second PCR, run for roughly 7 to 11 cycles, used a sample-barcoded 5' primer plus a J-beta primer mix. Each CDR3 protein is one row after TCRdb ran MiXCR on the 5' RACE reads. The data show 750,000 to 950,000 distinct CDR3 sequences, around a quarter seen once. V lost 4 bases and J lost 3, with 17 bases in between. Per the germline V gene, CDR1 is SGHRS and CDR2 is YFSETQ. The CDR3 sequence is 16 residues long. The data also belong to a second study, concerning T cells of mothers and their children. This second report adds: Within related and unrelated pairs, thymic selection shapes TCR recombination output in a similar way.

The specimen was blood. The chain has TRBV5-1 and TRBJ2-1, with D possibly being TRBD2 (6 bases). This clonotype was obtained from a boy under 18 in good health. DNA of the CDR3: TGCGCCAGCAGCCCCGGGACTGGGGGTTTCTACAATGAGCAGTTCTTC. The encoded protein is CASSPGTGGFYNEQFF.